This TCR beta chain was obtained from a study of neoadjuvant anti-PD-1 for oral cavity cancer. Study as a whole: Patients without progression got a fourth dose around day 43.

CDR1 and CDR2 from the germline V gene are SGHRS and YFSETQ. V was pared by 2 bases and J by 5 bases, with 10 bases between. The CDR3 loop spans 13 amino acids. Overall study results and limits: Only a few patients per response group were TCR-analyzed; validation needed.

With respect to this clone: Its specificity is not known.

Time point specified: after neoadjuvant nivolumab, at surgical resection. Cohort: HPV-negative, locally advanced oral cavity squamous cell carcinoma patients. PBMCs were not maintained or expanded in culture before analysis. Libraries were prepared by immunoSEQ multiplex PCR; TCRdb keeps only in-frame clonotypes and omits some of them. Of just over 65,000 clones in the sample, around 83% are singletons; the top ten hold approximately 3%. The chain uses TRBV5-1 and TRBJ2-5; unclear D gene. The clonotype was recovered from a person aged 40 to 85 with oral cavity squamous cell carcinoma. This sample comprised PBMCs, obtained after nivolumab (anti-PD-1) treatment. The DNA of the CDR3 is TGCGCCAGCAGCTTTCAAGTCGGGGAGACCCAGTACTTC. Translated: CASSFQVGETQYF. The entire variable domain, with the rest obtained from reference TRBV5-1 and TRBJ2-5, is as follows: KAGVTQTPRYLIKTRGQQVTLSCSPISGHRSVSWYQQTPGQGLQFLFEYFSETQRNKGNFPGRFSGRQFSNSRSEMNVSTLELGDSALYLCASSFQVGETQYFGPGTRLLVL.